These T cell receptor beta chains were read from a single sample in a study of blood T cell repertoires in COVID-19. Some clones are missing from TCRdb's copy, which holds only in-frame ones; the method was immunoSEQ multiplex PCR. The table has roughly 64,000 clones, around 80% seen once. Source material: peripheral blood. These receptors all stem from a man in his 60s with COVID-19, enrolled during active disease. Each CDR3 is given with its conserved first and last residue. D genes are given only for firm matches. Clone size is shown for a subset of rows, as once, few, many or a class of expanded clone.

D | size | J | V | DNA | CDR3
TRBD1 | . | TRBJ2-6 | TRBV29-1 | TGCAGCGTTGCGGGGACAGGGGGATCTGGGGCCAACGTCCTGACTTTC | CSVAGTGGSGANVLTF
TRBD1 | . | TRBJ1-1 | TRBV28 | TGTGCTCTTTCTGACAGGGGTAAGAACACTGAAGCTTTCTTT | CALSDRGKNTEAFF
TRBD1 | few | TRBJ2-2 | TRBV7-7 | TGTGCCAGCAGCCCCGGGACAGCTTACACCGGGGAGCTGTTTTTT | CASSPGTAYTGELFF
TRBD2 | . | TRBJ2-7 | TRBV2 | TGTGCCAGCCGGAGAGTAAGTGGGACTAGCAGATACGAGCAGTACTTC | CASRRVSGTSRYEQYF
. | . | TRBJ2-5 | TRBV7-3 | TGTGCCAGCAGCTTAATGGGGGGAGACTCAGAGACCCAGTACTTC | CASSLMGGDSETQYF
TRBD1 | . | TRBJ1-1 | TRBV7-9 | TGTGCCAGCAGCTTAGGGGACAGTTTAGGCACTGAAGCTTTCTTT | CASSLGDSLGTEAFF
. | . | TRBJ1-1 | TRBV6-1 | TGTGCCAGCAGTGAATTGGCGGGCCACACTGAAGCTTTCTTT | CASSELAGHTEAFF
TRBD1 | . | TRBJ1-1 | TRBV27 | TGTGCCAGCAGTTTTTCGGTTCGGGACAGCTGGAACACTGAAGCTTTCTTT | CASSFSVRDSWNTEAFF
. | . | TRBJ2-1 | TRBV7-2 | TGTGCCAGCAGCTTAGAAAACAGGAATGAGCAGTTCTTC | CASSLENRNEQFF
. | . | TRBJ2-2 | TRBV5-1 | TGCGCCAGCAGGGGTGAGAATCGGGACACCGGGGAGCTGTTTTTT | CASRGENRDTGELFF
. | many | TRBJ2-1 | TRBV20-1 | TGCAGTGCTGGCGGGGTTGGTGAGCAGTTCTTC | CSAGGVGEQFF
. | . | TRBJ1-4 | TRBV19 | TGTGCCAGTAGCCCTCCCGGGGGAAGAGAAAAACTGTTTTTT | CASSPPGGREKLFF
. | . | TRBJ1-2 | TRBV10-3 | TGTGCCATCAGTGAGTCGATGTTGGGCCTCTACACCTTC | CAISESMLGLYTF
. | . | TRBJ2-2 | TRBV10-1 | TGCGCCAGCGCCCGAGCGGGGAACACCGGGGAGCTGTTTTTT | CASARAGNTGELFF
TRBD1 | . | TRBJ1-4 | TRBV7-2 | TGTGCCAGCAGCCTTGGACAGGGGATGGGAAAACTGTTTTTT | CASSLGQGMGKLFF